This entry is about one T cell receptor (beta chain). As processed by the authors: Reference gene primer amplification gave estimated nucleated cell counts. Profiled with immunoSEQ multiplex PCR; TCRdb holds only in-frame clones, not every one. Clonal size and the V and J genes are those of that table, whereas D and trimming came from the DNA. Altogether a few hundred thousand clones are present, around 88% being singletons, with the ten largest covering roughly 1.4%. This CDR3 comprises 15 residues. Trimming left V 1 base short and J 1 base short, with 10 bases between. Looked up from germline, CDR1 is LNHNV and CDR2 is YYDKDF (reference sequence). The data stem from a study of blood T cell repertoires in COVID-19. Study at large: Acute and convalescent COVID-19 specimens originated in the United States, Italy and Spain. Sources were T cells, B-cell-depleted T cells, or PBMCs; the material itself was cDNA or gDNA.

This chain joins TRBV15 and TRBJ1-1, with D possibly being TRBD1 (5 bases). The source of this sequence is a man older than 75 with acute or convalescent COVID-19. Sequencing was carried out using peripheral blood. The CDR3 bases are TGTGCCACCAGCAGAGGACAGACGCGGAACACTGAAGCTTTCTTT. Protein product: CATSRGQTRNTEAFF.